The source of this T cell receptor (beta chain) is a study of shared T cell receptors in the human thymus. Unmatched junction bases numbered 12, after V lost 11 bases and J lost 0 bases. From germline, CDR1 is ENHRY and CDR2 SYGVKD. This CDR3 contains 15 residues. The count of this clone is one. Clones were read by immunoSEQ multiplex PCR, and TCRdb kept only the in-frame ones, dropping some. The table shows roughly 560,000 clones, with 78% occurring only once. The data were also submitted as part of a second study, on human thymus T cells. That source notes: Donation was from healthy Finnish infants who were having corrective surgery that addressed congenital heart defects. Thymic tissue was derived from resections collected during corrective heart surgery. Among thymic and blood repertoires, usage of V and J genes appeared biased.

The sequence came from a boy in the first two years of life with a congenital heart defect. The chain has TRBV10-3 and TRBJ2-7; 8 bases fit TRBD1. Sequencing was performed on thymocytes. CDR3 in amino acids: CALPLDRASSYEQYF. The CDR3, as DNA: TGTGCCCTCCCCTTGGACAGGGCCTCCTCCTACGAGCAGTACTTC.